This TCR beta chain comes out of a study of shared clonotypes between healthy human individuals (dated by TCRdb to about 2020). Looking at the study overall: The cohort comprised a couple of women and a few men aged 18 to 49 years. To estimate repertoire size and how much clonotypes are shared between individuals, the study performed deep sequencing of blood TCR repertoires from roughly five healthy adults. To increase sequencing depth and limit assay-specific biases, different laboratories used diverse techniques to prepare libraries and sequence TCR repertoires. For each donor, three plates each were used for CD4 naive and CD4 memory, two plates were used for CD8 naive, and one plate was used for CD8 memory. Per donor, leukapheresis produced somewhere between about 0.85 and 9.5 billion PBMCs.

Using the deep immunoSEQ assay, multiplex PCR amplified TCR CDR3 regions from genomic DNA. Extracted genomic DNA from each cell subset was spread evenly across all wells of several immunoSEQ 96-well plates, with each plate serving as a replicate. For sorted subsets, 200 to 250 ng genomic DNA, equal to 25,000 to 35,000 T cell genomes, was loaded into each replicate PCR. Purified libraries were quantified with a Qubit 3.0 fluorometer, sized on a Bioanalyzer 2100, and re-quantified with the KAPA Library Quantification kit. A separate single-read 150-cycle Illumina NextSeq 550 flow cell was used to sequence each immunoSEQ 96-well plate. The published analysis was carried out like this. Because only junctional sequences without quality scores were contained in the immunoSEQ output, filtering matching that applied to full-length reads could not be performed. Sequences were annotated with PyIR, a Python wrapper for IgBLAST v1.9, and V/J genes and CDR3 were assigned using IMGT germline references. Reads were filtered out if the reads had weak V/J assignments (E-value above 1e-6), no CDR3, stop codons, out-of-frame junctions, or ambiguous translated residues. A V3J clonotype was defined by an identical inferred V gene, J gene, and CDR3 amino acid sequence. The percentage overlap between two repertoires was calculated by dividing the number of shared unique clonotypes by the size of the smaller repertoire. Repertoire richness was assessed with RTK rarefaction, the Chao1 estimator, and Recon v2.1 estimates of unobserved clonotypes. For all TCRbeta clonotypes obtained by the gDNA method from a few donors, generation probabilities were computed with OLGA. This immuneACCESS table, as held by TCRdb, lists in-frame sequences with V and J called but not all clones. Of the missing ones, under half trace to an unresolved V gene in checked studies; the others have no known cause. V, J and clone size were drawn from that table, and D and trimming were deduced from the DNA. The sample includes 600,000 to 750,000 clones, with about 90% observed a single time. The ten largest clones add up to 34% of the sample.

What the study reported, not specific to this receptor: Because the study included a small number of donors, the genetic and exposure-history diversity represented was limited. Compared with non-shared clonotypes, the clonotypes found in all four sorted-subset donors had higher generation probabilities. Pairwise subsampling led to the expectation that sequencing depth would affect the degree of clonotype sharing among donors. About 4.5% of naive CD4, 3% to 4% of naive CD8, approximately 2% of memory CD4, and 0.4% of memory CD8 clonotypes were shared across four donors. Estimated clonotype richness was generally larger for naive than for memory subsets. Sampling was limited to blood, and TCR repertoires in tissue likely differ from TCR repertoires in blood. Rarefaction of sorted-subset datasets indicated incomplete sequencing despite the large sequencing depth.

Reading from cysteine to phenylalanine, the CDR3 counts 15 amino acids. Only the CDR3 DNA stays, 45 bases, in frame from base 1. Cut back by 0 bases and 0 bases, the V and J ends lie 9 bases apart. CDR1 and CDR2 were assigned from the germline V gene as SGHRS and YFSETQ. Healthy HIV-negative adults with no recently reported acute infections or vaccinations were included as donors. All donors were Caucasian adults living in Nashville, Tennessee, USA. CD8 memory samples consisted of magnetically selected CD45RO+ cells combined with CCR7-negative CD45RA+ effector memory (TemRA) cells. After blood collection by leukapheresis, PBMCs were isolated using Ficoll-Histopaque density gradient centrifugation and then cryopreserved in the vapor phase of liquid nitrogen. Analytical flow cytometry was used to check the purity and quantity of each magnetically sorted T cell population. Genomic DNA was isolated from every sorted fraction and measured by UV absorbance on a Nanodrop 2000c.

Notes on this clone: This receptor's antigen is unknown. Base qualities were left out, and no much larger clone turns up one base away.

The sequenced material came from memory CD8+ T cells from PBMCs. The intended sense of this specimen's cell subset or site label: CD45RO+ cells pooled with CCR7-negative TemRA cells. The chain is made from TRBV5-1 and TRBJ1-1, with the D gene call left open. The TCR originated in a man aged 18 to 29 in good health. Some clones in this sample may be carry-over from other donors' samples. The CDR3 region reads CASSLAPAMNTEAFF. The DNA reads TGCGCCAGCAGCTTGGCCCCCGCGATGAACACTGAAGCTTTCTTT. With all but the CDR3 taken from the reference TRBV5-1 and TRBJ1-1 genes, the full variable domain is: KAGVTQTPRYLIKTRGQQVTLSCSPISGHRSVSWYQQTPGQGLQFLFEYFSETQRNKGNFPGRFSGRQFSNSRSEMNVSTLELGDSALYLCASSLAPAMNTEAFFGQGTRLTVV.